Presented here are 19 T cell receptor beta chains from one specimen sequenced in a study of blood T cell repertoires in COVID-19. Sequenced by immunoSEQ multiplex PCR; TCRdb stores in-frame clones only, minus some. This table holds 150,000 or so clones, roughly 88% found once. The sequencing input was peripheral blood. The source of these receptors is a woman between 50 and 59 years old in a cohort sampled during active or convalescent COVID-19.

V is TRBV5-1 and J is TRBJ1-3, with TRBD1 identical over 8 bases. Per the germline V gene, CDR1 is SGHRS and CDR2 is YFSETQ. The CDR3 extends over 16 amino acids. Trimming at V came to 0 bases and at J to 2 bases, leaving 4 bases not matched to a gene. The CDR3 bases are TGCGCCAGCAGCTTGGCAGGGGGCCAAGCTGGAAACACCATATATTTT. Protein: CASSLAGGQAGNTIYF.

The gene calls are TRBV3-1 (or the pseudogene TRBV3-2) and TRBJ1-2; the D is unclear. Germline lookup yields CDR1 LGHDT and CDR2 YNNKEL (reference sequence). CDR3 length: 14 residues. The V end was cut by 0 bases, the J end by 8 bases, with 13 bases between. The CDR3 sequence: CASSQDRGIGGYTF. CDR3 in DNA: TGTGCCAGCAGCCAAGATCGAGGGATTGGCGGCTACACCTTC.

This chain joins TRBV2 and TRBJ1-6, with no clear D. V was shortened by 3 bases and J by 4 bases, with 7 bases between the two germline ends. The CDR3 is 14 amino acids. Looked up from germline, CDR1 is SNHLY and CDR2 is FYNNEI. In DNA, the CDR3 is TGTGCCAGCAGTGAGAGGCAGTATAATTCACCCCTCCACTTT. Its translation: CASSERQYNSPLHF.

This clone has a single count. The rearrangement uses TRBV25-1 and TRBJ2-2; D is perhaps TRBD1 (6 bases). The germline V gene has CDR1 MGHDK and CDR2 SYGVNS. V lost 1 base to trimming and J lost 3 bases, with 12 bases between them. The CDR3 contains 16 residues. CDR3 protein: CASSEWGSGDTGELFF. The CDR3 DNA is TGTGCCAGCAGTGAATGGGGGTCAGGGGACACCGGGGAGCTGTTTTTT. Supplemented by reference TRBV25-1 and TRBJ2-2, the full variable domain reads EADIYQTPRYLVIGTGKKITLECSQTMGHDKMYWYQQDPGMELHLIHYSYGVNSTEKGDLSSESTVSRIRTEHFPLTLESARPSHTSQYLCASSEWGSGDTGELFFGEGSRLTVL.

The chain is built from TRBV11-2 and TRBJ1-3; D is uncertain. The CDR3 is 13 amino acids. V was shortened by 5 bases and J by 2 bases, with 7 bases between the two germline ends. Per the germline V gene, CDR1 is SGHAT and CDR2 is FQNNGV. In DNA, the CDR3 is TGTGCCAGCAGCCCCACTCCTGGAAACACCATATATTTT. Translated, it gives CASSPTPGNTIYF.

In its sample, this clone was seen once. The gene calls are TRBV6-5 and TRBJ1-1; perhaps TRBD1 as D (5 bases). V was cut by 7 bases and J by 5 bases, with 14 bases left in between. Germline values: CDR1 MNHEY, CDR2 SVGAGI. The CDR3 runs 13 residues. The CDR3 DNA follows: TGTGCCAGCAATTCAGGGTTGAGGACTGAAGCTTTCTTT. It is translated as CASNSGLRTEAFF.

The chain uses TRBV19 and TRBJ1-3; 11 bases line up with TRBD1. Trimming cost V 1 base and J 4 bases; bases outside gene matches: 9. The CDR3 consists of 18 residues. Germline assignment: CDR1 LNHDA and CDR2 SQIVND (reference sequence). The CDR3 spells CASSIAGQGASGGNTIYF. The CDR3 DNA follows: TGTGCCAGTAGTATAGCTGGACAGGGGGCGTCGGGGGGAAACACCATATATTTT. Looking up the rest from reference TRBV19 and TRBJ1-3 gives the full variable domain: DGGITQSPKYLFRKEGQNVTLSCEQNLNHDAMYWYRQDPGQGLRLIYYSQIVNDFQKGDIAEGYSVSREKKESFPLTVTSAQKNPTAFYLCASSIAGQGASGGNTIYFGEGSWLTVV.

This rearrangement joins TRBV29-1 to TRBJ1-1; D is perhaps TRBD1 (5 bases). Germline CDR1 SQVTM, CDR2 ANQGSEA. Trimming cost V 3 bases and J 0 bases, with 11 bases left between them. This CDR3 comprises 14 residues. CDR3 nucleotides: TGCAGCGTTGAGCGGGGCAGGGTGAACACTGAAGCTTTCTTT. Translated, it gives CSVERGRVNTEAFF. The full variable domain, its missing parts supplied by reference TRBV29-1 and TRBJ1-1, is SAVISQKPSRDICQRGTSLTIQCQVDSQVTMMFWYRQQPGQSLTLIATANQGSEATYESGFVIDKFPISRPNLTFSTLTVSNMSPEDSSIYLCSVERGRVNTEAFFGQGTRLTVV.

The J gene is TRBJ2-3, the V gene TRBV7-3, with TRBD2 matching over 12 bases. The CDR3 length is 16 residues. V lost 5 bases, J lost 2 bases, and 5 bases stayed unmatched. From germline, CDR1 is SGHTA and CDR2 FQGTGA. For the CDR3, the DNA is TGTGCCAGCAGCGTATCTAGCGGGGGGGCCACAGATACGCAGTATTTT. It translates to CASSVSSGGATDTQYF.

The chain combines TRBV7-6 with TRBJ1-3; D is perhaps TRBD1 (5 bases). This CDR3 comprises 15 residues. From germline, CDR1 is SGHVS and CDR2 FNYEAQ. The V gene lost 1 base and the J gene lost 4 bases, with 11 bases spanning the gap. The CDR3 sequence: CASSLGAGNGNTIYF. CDR3 nucleotides: TGTGCCAGCAGCTTAGGGGCAGGGAACGGAAACACCATATATTTT.

The chain employs TRBV12-3 or TRBV12-4 and TRBJ1-1; 9 bases align to TRBD1. V lost 5 bases, J lost 7 bases, and 5 bases stayed unmatched. The CDR3 has 13 residues. The CDR3 DNA reads TGTGCCAGCAGTCAAGACAGGGGGGATGAAGCTTTCTTT. Protein sequence: CASSQDRGDEAFF.

The V call is TRBV6-1, the J call TRBJ1-1, with TRBD1 matching over 10 bases. Germline trimming cut 6 bases from V and 4 bases from J; bases unmatched to any gene: 14. CDR1 and CDR2 (germline): MNHNS, SASEGT. The CDR3 consists of 17 residues. The CDR3 sequence: CASRETGQGGSSTEAFF. CDR3 bases: TGTGCCAGCAGGGAAACTGGACAGGGGGGTAGTAGCACTGAAGCTTTCTTT.

The chain uses TRBV15 and TRBJ2-5; 9 bases are a match to TRBD2. The CDR3 consists of 16 residues. CDR1 and CDR2 from the germline V gene are LNHNV and YYDKDF (reference sequence). J gave up 6 bases and V 4 bases, and 12 bases lay outside the gene matches. The DNA of the CDR3 is TGTGCCACCAGCACGAGGGCGGGGGGGCCCGCTCAGACCCAGTACTTC. Translated: CATSTRAGGPAQTQYF. Looking up the rest from reference TRBV15 and TRBJ2-5 gives the full variable domain: DAMVIQNPRYQVTQFGKPVTLSCSQTLNHNVMYWYQQKSSQAPKLLFHYYDKDFNNEADTPDNFQSRRPNTSFCFLDIRSPGLGDTAMYLCATSTRAGGPAQTQYFGPGTRLLVL.

This clone came up a few times. The chain recombines TRBV4-1 with TRBJ2-7; tentatively, D is TRBD1 (6 bases). Trimming left V 1 base short and J 5 bases short, with 18 bases between. CDR1 is MGHRA, CDR2 YSYEKL, per germline. The CDR3 loop spans 16 amino acids. CDR3 DNA: TGCGCCAGCAGCCAAGCTCCCAATAGGGGGTGGAACGAGCAGTACTTC. Its translation: CASSQAPNRGWNEQYF.

The table lists this clone with a few counts. This chain links TRBV24-1 with TRBJ2-5; 7 nucleotides agree with TRBD2. Germline CDR1 KGHDR, CDR2 SFDVKD. The trim removed 3 bases at V and 7 bases at J, leaving 10 bases unmatched. This CDR3 comprises 15 residues. The CDR3 coding sequence is TGTGCCACCAGTGATCCGGATCGATGGGGGGGGACCCAGTACTTC. Translated, it gives CATSDPDRWGGTQYF.

V and J are TRBV19 and TRBJ1-3; 7 bases agree with TRBD1. The CDR3 contains 13 residues. Trimming removed 9 bases from V and 0 bases from J; junction bases left unmatched: 2. Germline V gene data show CDR1 as LNHDA and CDR2 as SQIVND (reference sequence). CDR3 sequence: CASTGDSGNTIYF. CDR3 in DNA: TGTGCCAGCACAGGGGACTCTGGAAACACCATATATTTT. Supplemented by reference TRBV19 and TRBJ1-3, the full variable domain reads DGGITQSPKYLFRKEGQNVTLSCEQNLNHDAMYWYRQDPGQGLRLIYYSQIVNDFQKGDIAEGYSVSREKKESFPLTVTSAQKNPTAFYLCASTGDSGNTIYFGEGSWLTVV.

The chain uses TRBV12-3 or TRBV12-4 and TRBJ1-5; possible D gene TRBD1, 5 bases. V dropped 3 bases and J dropped 9 bases, with 12 bases sitting between them. CDR3 size: 13 residues. The CDR3 sequence is CASSLIVGGPQHF. CDR3 in DNA: TGTGCCAGCAGTTTGATTGTGGGGGGGCCCCAGCATTTT.

V and J are TRBV2 and TRBJ1-5; TRBD1 matches at 9 bases. The CDR3 spans 15 residues. Trimming took 7 bases from V and 4 from J; bases not matched to a gene: 8. Looked up from germline, CDR1 is SNHLY and CDR2 is FYNNEI. The CDR3 DNA follows: TGTGCCAGCACCACTCGGGACAGGGCTAATCAGCCCCAGCATTTT. This translates into CASTTRDRANQPQHF.

Here the CDR3 reads CASSLLLTSNYGYTF. The CDR3 nucleotides read TGTGCCAGCAGCTTGCTCCTGACAAGCAACTATGGCTACACCTTC. This chain links TRBV11-2 with TRBJ1-2; the D is unclear. CDR1 and CDR2 (germline): SGHAT, FQNNGV. V was shortened by 3 bases and J by 2 bases, with 13 bases between the two germline ends. CDR3 length equals 15 residues.